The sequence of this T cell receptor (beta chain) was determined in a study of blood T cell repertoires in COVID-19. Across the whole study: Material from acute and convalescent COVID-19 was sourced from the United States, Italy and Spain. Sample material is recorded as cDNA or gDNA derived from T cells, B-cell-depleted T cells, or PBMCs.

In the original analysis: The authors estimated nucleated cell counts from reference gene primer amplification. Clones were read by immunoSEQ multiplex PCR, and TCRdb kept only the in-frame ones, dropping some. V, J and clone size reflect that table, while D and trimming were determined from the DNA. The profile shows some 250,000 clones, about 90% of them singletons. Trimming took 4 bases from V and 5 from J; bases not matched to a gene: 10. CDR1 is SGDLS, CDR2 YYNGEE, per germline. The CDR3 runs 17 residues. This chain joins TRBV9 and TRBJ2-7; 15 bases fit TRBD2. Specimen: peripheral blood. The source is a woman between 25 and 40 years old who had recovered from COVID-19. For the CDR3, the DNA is TGTGCCAGCAGCCCGGGACTAGCGGGGGGATTTACGCACGAGCAGTACTTC. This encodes CASSPGLAGGFTHEQYF.